The rows below give T cell receptor beta chains drawn from one sample of a study of Ad26.COV2.S vaccination and SARS-CoV-2 variants. Libraries were prepared by immunoSEQ multiplex PCR; TCRdb keeps only in-frame clonotypes and omits some of them. The sample lists a few hundred thousand clones; roughly 84% were seen once. Specimen: peripheral blood, collected in a trial of Ad26.COV2.S vaccine versus placebo. All receptors come from a person between 18 and 60 years old who received the Ad26.COV2.S COVID-19 vaccine or a placebo. Each CDR3 is given with its conserved first and last residue. A D gene is named only where the DNA matches it firmly. Clone size is stated in some rows and not others, as once, few, many or a class when expanded.

>.|.|TRBV5-1|TRBJ1-1
TGCGCCAGCAGCTTGGAGTCGAGGACTGAAGCTTTCTTT
CASSLESRTEAFF
>TRBD1|few|TRBV7-9|TRBJ2-7
TGTGCCAGCAGCCTCCGGACAGGAGAGCTCGAGCAGTACTTC
CASSLRTGELEQYF
>TRBD1|once|TRBV2|TRBJ1-1
TGTGCCAGCAGACCGGACAGGGGAACTGAAGCTTTCTTT
CASRPDRGTEAFF
>.|once|TRBV4-2|TRBJ2-1
TGTGCCAGCAGCCAAGATTTTTATGCCTCCTACAATGAGCAGTTCTTC
CASSQDFYASYNEQFF
>.|.|TRBV4-1|TRBJ1-2
TGCGCCAGCAGCCAAGAAAACAACATTCCCTATGGCTACACCTTC
CASSQENNIPYGYTF
>.|.|TRBV5-1|TRBJ1-1
TGCGCCAGCAGCCACCCTGGGGAGGGGGGTGAAGCTTTCTTT
CASSHPGEGGEAFF
>TRBD1|.|TRBV4-1|TRBJ1-1
TGCGCCAGCAGTACACAGGGGGCGCATACTGAAGCTTTCTTT
CASSTQGAHTEAFF
>.|.|TRBV12-5|TRBJ1-5
TGTGCTAGTGGCAGGCTGGGTAGCAATCAGCCCCAGCATTTT
CASGRLGSNQPQHF
>TRBD1|.|TRBV27|TRBJ2-2
TGTGCCAGCAGTTCCACAGGGGGCGATCCTGGTAGGACCGGGGAGCTGTTTTTT
CASSSTGGDPGRTGELFF
>TRBD2|.|TRBV6-5|TRBJ2-3
TGTGCCAGCAGCTACGTTAAGGGGACTAACACAGATACGCAGTATTTT
CASSYVKGTNTDTQYF
>.|few|TRBV6-6|TRBJ2-2
TGTGCCAGCAGTAAAGGCAACATTCACACCGGGGAGCTGTTTTTT
CASSKGNIHTGELFF
>.|.|TRBV6-1|TRBJ1-2
TGTGCCAGCAGAGAAGACAGGAGCTATGGCTACACCTTC
CASREDRSYGYTF
>.|.|TRBV9|TRBJ2-5
TGTGCCAGCAGCGTAGACCAGACTTACCAAGAGACCCAGTACTTC
CASSVDQTYQETQYF
>.|.|TRBV5-1|TRBJ2-5
TGCGCCAGCAGCTTGGGGCCAGGGCGGGAGACCCAGTACTTC
CASSLGPGRETQYF
>.|.|TRBV7-2|TRBJ2-1
TGTGCCAGCAGCTTAGCCCTGGGGGCGACCTACAATGAGCAGTTCTTC
CASSLALGATYNEQFF
>.|.|TRBV19|TRBJ2-1
TGTGCCAGTAGTAACCGGACAGAAAAGCAGTTCTTC
CASSNRTEKQFF
>.|.|TRBV7-9|TRBJ2-2
TGTGCCAGCAGCTTAGTAGCGGTAACCGGGGAGCTGTTTTTT
CASSLVAVTGELFF
>TRBD1|.|TRBV7-9|TRBJ1-4
TGTGCCAGCAGCGGCCCCGGGACAGGGGGTGAAAAACTGTTTTTT
CASSGPGTGGEKLFF
>.|.|TRBV6-6|TRBJ1-2
TGTGCCAGCAACACCCGGGAGGGGAAGGATGGCTACACCTTC
CASNTREGKDGYTF
>.|.|TRBV29-1|TRBJ2-1
TGCAGCGTCGTTTTGGGGTACAATGAGCAGTTCTTC
CSVVLGYNEQFF
>.|.|TRBV4-1|TRBJ1-5
TGCGCCAGCAGCCCATTTGCGGATAGCAATCAGCCCCAGCATTTT
CASSPFADSNQPQHF
>.|.|TRBV18|TRBJ2-7
TGTGCCAGCTCACCATCGGCAAGCTACGAGCAGTACTTC
CASSPSASYEQYF
>.|.|TRBV6-4|TRBJ2-7
TGTGCCAGCGGACGGCGGGTCAGGACCTACGAGCAGTACTTC
CASGRRVRTYEQYF
>TRBD1|.|TRBV5-1|TRBJ2-7
TGCGCCAGCAGCTTGTACCGACCAGGGGACAGCACCTACGAGCAGTACTTC
CASSLYRPGDSTYEQYF
>.|.|TRBV3-1/TRBV3-2|TRBJ1-4
TGTGCCAGCAGCCAAGAGACCGAAAAACTGTTTTTT
CASSQETEKLFF
>.|once|TRBV18|TRBJ2-6
TGTGCCAGCTCACCCGCCGGGTCTCCTGGGGCCAACGTCCTGACTTTC
CASSPAGSPGANVLTF
>.|.|TRBV7-9|TRBJ2-7
TGTGCCAGCAGCTTAGTGCGGGCTCCCGAGCAGTACTTC
CASSLVRAPEQYF
>.|few|TRBV3-1/TRBV3-2|TRBJ1-5
TGTGCCAGCAGCCAATATAGCAATCAGCCCCAGCATTTT
CASSQYSNQPQHF
>TRBD1|.|TRBV27|TRBJ1-5
TGTGCCAGCAGTTTAAAGACAGGGGCGAGCAATCAGCCCCAGCATTTT
CASSLKTGASNQPQHF
>.|.|TRBV7-9|TRBJ1-3
TGTGCCAGCAGCCGGGAAGACTCTGGAAACACCATATATTTT
CASSREDSGNTIYF
>.|.|TRBV25-1|TRBJ2-1
TGTGCCAGCAGACAGGGTTCCTACAATGAGCAGTTCTTC
CASRQGSYNEQFF